This T cell receptor (beta chain) was recovered during a study of T cells expressing NK-cell markers. Study-level results: Five or six donors carried dominant NKG2C+ clonotypes that made up roughly 1.0-7.5% of their CD8+ T cells. HCMV specificity of the expanded NKG2C+ T cell clones stayed unclear. Once again these clonotypes came out on top in the CD3+CD56-NKG2C+ fraction of a few donors.

This CDR3 contains 14 residues. The germline V gene encodes CDR1 SGHTA and CDR2 FQGNSA. UMIs were included in TCR beta cDNA generated by 5'RACE template switching. From its re-call of the 5' RACE reads, TCRdb lists each CDR3 protein once, without DNA. The sample data list 440,000 or so distinct CDR3 sequences. Points on this clonotype: Its antigen remains unknown.

Sequencing was performed on blood T cells: a sorted CD56 or NKG2C T cell subset, CD4+ or CD8+ T cells, or bulk PBMC T cells (not recorded which). This chain joins TRBV7-2 and TRBJ1-4; TCRdb reports TRBD1, a call that lacks DNA to check it against. This receptor was identified in a woman aged 18 to 75 in good health. The CDR3 sequence is CASSPSQGGEKLFF.